The clone carrying this T cell receptor (beta chain) was detected many times. Its antigen is currently unknown. This specimen belongs to a study of Graves' ophthalmopathy and Graves' hyperthyroidism. Diagnostic conclusions were grounded in clinical symptoms, serum thyroxine, TRAb, thyroid ultrasound and orbital computed tomography. TCR beta CDR3 regions were amplified from RNA transcripts. RT-PCR with HTBI primers came first, then second-round multiplex PCR. From the multiplex PCR reads, TCRdb called clonotypes with MiXCR, one entry per CDR3 protein. The sample lists about 410,000 distinct CDR3 sequences; around 18% were seen once. Overall study results and limits: A classifier, a 13-signature model, separated ophthalmopathy from stable hyperthyroidism with around 88% sensitivity and about 83% specificity.

The sequencing input was peripheral blood. This TCR was recovered from a woman aged 18-29 years with Graves' ophthalmopathy.

For the CDR3, the DNA is TGTGCCAGCAGCTTAATGGGCGGCTCCCAAGAGACCCAGTACTTC. It specifies CASSLMGGSQETQYF. This chain connects TRBV7-9 to TRBJ2-5; no reliable D call. This CDR3 is built from 15 residues. The V gene's germline CDR1 is SEHNR and CDR2 FQNEAQ (reference sequence). Trimming shortened V by 2 bases and J by 1 base, and 11 bases separated the two germline ends.